Shown below are 12 T cell receptor beta chains from a single sample sequenced in a study of T cells in Graves' hyperthyroidism and ophthalmopathy. RNA transcripts served as the template for amplifying TCR beta CDR3 regions. The HTBI primer set served for first-round RT-PCR of the TCR CDR3. Via MiXCR, TCRdb re-called the multiplex PCR reads, giving one row per CDR3 protein. The top ten clones hold roughly 13% of a sample with 410,000 or so distinct CDR3 sequences, roughly 14% of them seen once. The sequenced material came from blood. The receptor set was obtained from a man between 18 and 29 years old with Graves' ophthalmopathy.

This clonotype was seen ten or more times. V and J are TRBV5-1 and TRBJ2-3; possible D gene TRBD1, 6 bases. The V and J ends lost 0 bases and 5 bases respectively, with 10 bases between them. Germline V gene lookup returns CDR1 SGHRS and CDR2 YFSETQ. The CDR3 is 14 amino acids. The CDR3 sequence: CASSLVGGLDTQYF. The CDR3 DNA is TGCGCCAGCAGCTTGGTAGGGGGTCTAGATACGCAGTATTTT.

The sample holds a few counts of this clonotype. CDR3 bases: TGCAGTGCTATGCGGGGACTCTACAATGAGCAGTTCTTC. It is translated as CSAMRGLYNEQFF. This chain links TRBV20-1 with TRBJ2-1; a weak D match, TRBD2 (6 bases). CDR1 DFQATT and CDR2 SNEGSKA come from the germline V gene (reference sequence). CDR3 size: 13 residues. Trimming took 4 bases from V and 3 from J, leaving 10 bases between them.

This clonotype has a handful of counts. This sequence joins TRBV5-4 and TRBJ1-6; no definite D call. The CDR3 runs to 16 residues. Germline V lookup: CDR1 SGHNT, CDR2 YYREEE (reference sequence). V dropped 0 bases and J dropped 7 bases, with 14 bases sitting between them. CDR3 in amino acids: CASSLEPGVDNSPLHF. CDR3 sequence (DNA): TGTGCCAGCAGCTTGGAACCCGGGGTCGACAATTCACCCCTCCACTTT.

This clonotype was found a few times. The rearrangement uses TRBV20-1 and TRBJ1-2; D is perhaps TRBD1 (5 bases). Germline CDR1 is DFQATT and CDR2 is SNEGSKA (reference sequence). The CDR3 totals 12 residues. V was shortened by 5 bases and J by 5 bases, with 12 bases between the two germline ends. The DNA for the CDR3 is TGCAGTGCTGGAGCGGGGGTTTATGGCTACACCTTC. Protein product: CSAGAGVYGYTF.

This clonotype has at least ten counts. The chain employs TRBV4-2 and TRBJ2-3; 10 bases match TRBD2. J was trimmed by 1 base and V by 0 bases; bases with no gene match: 1. CDR1 and CDR2 (germline): LGHNA, YNFKEQ. The CDR3 contains 16 residues. As DNA, the CDR3 is TGTGCCAGCAGCCAAGATCTAGCGGGAGGCACAGATACGCAGTATTTT. Its protein is CASSQDLAGGTDTQYF.

V gene TRBV28 combines with J gene TRBJ2-2, with a possible D match to TRBD2 (5 bases). The length of the CDR3 is 14 residues. Trimming took off 4 bases at V and 4 bases at J, with 10 bases between the two ends. CDR1 is MDHEN, CDR2 SYDVKM, per germline. In DNA, the CDR3 is TGTGCCAGCAGTTCACCAACTAGCACCGGGGAGCTGTTTTTT. Amino acids: CASSSPTSTGELFF.

In this sample, this clonotype turned up many times. V usage is TRBV3-1 and J usage is TRBJ1-2; no reliable D call. CDR1 and CDR2 (germline): LGHDT, YNNKEL (reference sequence). V lost 0 bases and J lost 7, with 18 bases in between. This CDR3 contains 16 residues. The CDR3 loop reads CASSQDNRGIYLGYTF. The CDR3 coding sequence is TGTGCCAGCAGCCAAGATAACCGGGGTATTTATCTTGGCTACACCTTC.

This clonotype came up many times. The CDR3 DNA reads TGCGCCAGCAGCCAAGTTAGCGGCGGTATCTCCTACGAGCAGTACTTC. This translates into CASSQVSGGISYEQYF. The V gene is TRBV4-1, the J gene TRBJ2-7; D is perhaps TRBD2 (6 bases). Germline V gives CDR1 MGHRA, CDR2 YSYEKL. This CDR3 spans 16 amino acids. V was shortened by 1 base and J by 0 bases, with 13 bases between the two germline ends.

This clonotype appeared many times. V is TRBV2 and J is TRBJ2-1, with 13 bases fitting TRBD2. The CDR3 is made up of 16 amino acids. CDR1 and CDR2 (germline): SNHLY, FYNNEI. V lost 6 bases to trimming and J lost 4 bases; unmatched junction nucleotides: 6. Here the CDR3 DNA reads TGTGCCAGCAGCGGGACTAGCGGGGCCGAATACAATGAGCAGTTCTTC. It yields the protein CASSGTSGAEYNEQFF.

There are many counts of this clonotype. V gene TRBV7-2 combines with J gene TRBJ2-1, with 8 nucleotides matching TRBD2. J gave up 7 bases and V 4 bases, and 6 bases lay outside the gene matches. CDR1 SGHTA and CDR2 FQGNSA come from the germline V gene. The CDR3 consists of 14 residues. The CDR3 coding sequence is TGTGCCAGCAGCTCAACCGGGACTAGAAATGAGCAGTTCTTC. This translates into CASSSTGTRNEQFF. Using reference TRBV7-2 and TRBJ2-1 for the parts outside the CDR3, the full variable domain is GAGVSQSPSNKVTEKGKDVELRCDPISGHTALYWYRQSLGQGLEFLIYFQGNSAPDKSGLPSDRFSAERTGGSVSTLTIQRTQQEDSAVYLCASSSTGTRNEQFFGPGTRLTVL.

This clonotype was counted at least ten times. J is TRBJ2-3 and V is TRBV2; TRBD2 might be the D (5 bases). Germline V gene sequence: CDR1 SNHLY, CDR2 FYNNEI. The germline V and J ends were trimmed by 10 bases and 2 bases, with 16 bases remaining between them. The CDR3 extends over 14 amino acids. This CDR3 reads CATSPLGFTDTQYF. CDR3 DNA: TGTGCCACGTCCCCACTAGGTTTCACAGATACGCAGTATTTT.

V usage is TRBV5-1 and J usage is TRBJ2-1, with D tentatively TRBD1 or TRBD2 (6 bases each). V lost 0 bases to trimming and J lost 10 bases, with 20 bases between them. This CDR3 region has 16 residues. Per germline, CDR1 SGHRS and CDR2 YFSETQ. In nucleotides, the CDR3 is TGCGCCAGCAGCTTGGACGGGGGCGCAGTAAACTGCGAGCAGTTCTTC. Amino acids: CASSLDGGAVNCEQFF.